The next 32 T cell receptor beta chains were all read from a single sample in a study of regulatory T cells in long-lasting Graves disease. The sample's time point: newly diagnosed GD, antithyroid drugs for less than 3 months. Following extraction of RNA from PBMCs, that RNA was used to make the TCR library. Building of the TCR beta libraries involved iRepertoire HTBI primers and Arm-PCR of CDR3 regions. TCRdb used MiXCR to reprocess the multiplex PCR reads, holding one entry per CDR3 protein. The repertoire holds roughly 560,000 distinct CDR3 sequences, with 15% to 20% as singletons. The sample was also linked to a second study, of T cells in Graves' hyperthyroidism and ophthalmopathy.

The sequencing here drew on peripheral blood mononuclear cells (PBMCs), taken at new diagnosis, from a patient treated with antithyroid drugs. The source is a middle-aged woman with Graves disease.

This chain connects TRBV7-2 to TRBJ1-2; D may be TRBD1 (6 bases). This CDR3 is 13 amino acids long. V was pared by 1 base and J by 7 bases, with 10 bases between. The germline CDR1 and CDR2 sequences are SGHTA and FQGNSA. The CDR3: CASSLETGPGYTF. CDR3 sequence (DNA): TGTGCCAGCAGCTTAGAAACAGGGCCTGGCTACACCTTC.

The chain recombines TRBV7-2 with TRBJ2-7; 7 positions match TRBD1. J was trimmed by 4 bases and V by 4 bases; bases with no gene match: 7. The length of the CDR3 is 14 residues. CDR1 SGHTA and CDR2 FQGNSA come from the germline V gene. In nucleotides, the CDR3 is TGTGCCAGCAGCTCCCTTCCAGGGGGTTACGAGCAGTACTTC. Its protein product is CASSSLPGGYEQYF. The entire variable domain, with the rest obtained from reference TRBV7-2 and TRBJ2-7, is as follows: GAGVSQSPSNKVTEKGKDVELRCDPISGHTALYWYRQSLGQGLEFLIYFQGNSAPDKSGLPSDRFSAERTGGSVSTLTIQRTQQEDSAVYLCASSSLPGGYEQYFGPGTRLTVT.

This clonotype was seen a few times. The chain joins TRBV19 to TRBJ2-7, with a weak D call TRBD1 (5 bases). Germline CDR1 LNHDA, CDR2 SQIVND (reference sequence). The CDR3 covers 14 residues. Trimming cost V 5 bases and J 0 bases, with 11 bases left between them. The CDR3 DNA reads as TGTGCCAGTAGTGGGGCCCCCTCCTCCTACGAGCAGTACTTC. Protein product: CASSGAPSSYEQYF.

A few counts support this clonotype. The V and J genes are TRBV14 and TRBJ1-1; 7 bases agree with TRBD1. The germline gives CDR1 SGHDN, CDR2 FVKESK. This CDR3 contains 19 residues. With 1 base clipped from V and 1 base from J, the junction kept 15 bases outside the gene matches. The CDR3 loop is CASSQGPGTDYIGNTEAFF. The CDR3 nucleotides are TGTGCCAGCAGCCAAGGCCCCGGGACAGATTACATCGGGAACACTGAAGCTTTCTTT.

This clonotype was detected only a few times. As DNA, the CDR3 is TGCAGTGCTATAATGGACAGGAACTATGGCTACACCTTC. Its translation: CSAIMDRNYGYTF. This chain joins TRBV20-1 and TRBJ1-2; TRBD1 matches 7 bases. Germline loops: CDR1 DFQATT, CDR2 SNEGSKA (reference sequence). V was pared by 4 bases and J by 2 bases, with 4 bases of the junction left unmatched. The length of the CDR3 is 13 residues.

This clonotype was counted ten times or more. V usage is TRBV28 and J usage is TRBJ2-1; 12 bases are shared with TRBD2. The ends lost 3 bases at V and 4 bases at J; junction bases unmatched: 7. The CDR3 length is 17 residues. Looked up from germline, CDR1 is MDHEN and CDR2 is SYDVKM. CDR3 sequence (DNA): TGTGCCAGCAGTTTTAGGACTAGCGGGGCCCCGTACAATGAGCAGTTCTTC. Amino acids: CASSFRTSGAPYNEQFF.

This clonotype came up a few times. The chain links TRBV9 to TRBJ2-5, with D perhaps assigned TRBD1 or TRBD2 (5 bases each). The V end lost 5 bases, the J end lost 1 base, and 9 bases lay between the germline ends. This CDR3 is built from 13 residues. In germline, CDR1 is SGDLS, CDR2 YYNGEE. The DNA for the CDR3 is TGTGCCAGCAGTGGGGGAACCCAAGAGACCCAGTACTTC. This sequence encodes CASSGGTQETQYF.

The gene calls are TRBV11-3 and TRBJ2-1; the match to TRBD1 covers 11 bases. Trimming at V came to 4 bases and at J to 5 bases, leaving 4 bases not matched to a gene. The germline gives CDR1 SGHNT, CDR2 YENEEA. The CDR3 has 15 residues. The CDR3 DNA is TGTGCCAGCAGCTCGGGACAGGGGGGGGACAATGAGCAGTTCTTC. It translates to CASSSGQGGDNEQFF.

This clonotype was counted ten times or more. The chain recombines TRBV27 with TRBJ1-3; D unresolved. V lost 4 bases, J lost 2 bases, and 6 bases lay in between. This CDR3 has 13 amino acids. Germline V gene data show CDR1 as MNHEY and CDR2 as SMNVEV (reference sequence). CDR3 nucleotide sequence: TGTGCCAGCAGTTCGGGCACTGGAAACACCATATATTTT. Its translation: CASSSGTGNTIYF.

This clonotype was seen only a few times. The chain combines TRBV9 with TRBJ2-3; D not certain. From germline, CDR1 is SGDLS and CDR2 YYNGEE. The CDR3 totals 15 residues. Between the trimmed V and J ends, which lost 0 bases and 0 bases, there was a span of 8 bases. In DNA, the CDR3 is TGTGCCAGCAGCGTAGAAACGGCTAGCACAGATACGCAGTATTTT. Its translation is CASSVETASTDTQYF.

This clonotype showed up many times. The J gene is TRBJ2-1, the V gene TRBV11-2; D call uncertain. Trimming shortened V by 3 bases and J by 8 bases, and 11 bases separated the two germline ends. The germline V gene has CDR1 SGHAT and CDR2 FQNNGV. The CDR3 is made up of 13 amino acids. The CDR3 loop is CASSFLGSHEQFF. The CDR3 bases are TGTGCCAGCAGCTTTCTGGGCAGTCATGAGCAGTTCTTC.

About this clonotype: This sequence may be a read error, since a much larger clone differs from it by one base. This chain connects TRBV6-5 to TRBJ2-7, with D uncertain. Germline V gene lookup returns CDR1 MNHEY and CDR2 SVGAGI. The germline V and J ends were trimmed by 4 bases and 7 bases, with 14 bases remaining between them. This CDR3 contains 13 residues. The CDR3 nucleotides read TGTGCCAGCAGTTTTGAAGCCTACAATGAGCAGTACTTC. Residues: CASSFEAYNEQYF.

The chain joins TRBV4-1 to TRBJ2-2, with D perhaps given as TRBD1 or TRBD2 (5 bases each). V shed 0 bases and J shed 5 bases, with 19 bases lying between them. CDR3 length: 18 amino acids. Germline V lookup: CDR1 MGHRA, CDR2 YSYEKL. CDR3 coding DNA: TGCGCCAGCAGCCAAGAGCGTGAGTGGGGGAAAAAGACCGGGGAGCTGTTTTTT. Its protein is CASSQEREWGKKTGELFF.

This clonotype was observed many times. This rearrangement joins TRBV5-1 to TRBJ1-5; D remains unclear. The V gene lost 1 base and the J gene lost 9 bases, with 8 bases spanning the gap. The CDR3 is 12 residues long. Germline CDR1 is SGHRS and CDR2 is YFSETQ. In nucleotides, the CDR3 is TGCGCCAGCAGCTTGTCGGGGTGGCCCCAGCATTTT. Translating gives CASSLSGWPQHF.

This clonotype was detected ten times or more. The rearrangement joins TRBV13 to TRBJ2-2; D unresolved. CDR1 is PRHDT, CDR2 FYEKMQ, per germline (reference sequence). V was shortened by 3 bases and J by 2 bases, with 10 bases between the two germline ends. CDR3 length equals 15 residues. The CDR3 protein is CASSFRTVNTGELFF. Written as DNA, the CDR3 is TGTGCCAGCAGCTTCCGGACGGTTAACACCGGGGAGCTGTTTTTT. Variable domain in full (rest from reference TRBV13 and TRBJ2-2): AAGVIQSPRHLIKEKRETATLKCYPIPRHDTVYWYQQGPGQDPQFLISFYEKMQSDKGSIPDRFSAQQFSDYHSELNMSSLELGDSALYFCASSFRTVNTGELFFGEGSRLTVL.

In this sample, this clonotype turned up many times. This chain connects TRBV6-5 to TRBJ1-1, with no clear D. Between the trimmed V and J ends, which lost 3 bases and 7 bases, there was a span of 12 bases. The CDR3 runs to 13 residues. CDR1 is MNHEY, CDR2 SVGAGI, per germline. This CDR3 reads CASSYPSTHEAFF. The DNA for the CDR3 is TGTGCCAGCAGTTATCCCTCTACCCATGAAGCTTTCTTT.

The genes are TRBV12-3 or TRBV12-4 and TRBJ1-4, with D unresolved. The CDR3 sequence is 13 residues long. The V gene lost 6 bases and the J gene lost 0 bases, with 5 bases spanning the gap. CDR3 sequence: CASSPATNEKLFF. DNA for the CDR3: TGTGCCAGCAGCCCTGCAACTAATGAAAAACTGTTTTTT.

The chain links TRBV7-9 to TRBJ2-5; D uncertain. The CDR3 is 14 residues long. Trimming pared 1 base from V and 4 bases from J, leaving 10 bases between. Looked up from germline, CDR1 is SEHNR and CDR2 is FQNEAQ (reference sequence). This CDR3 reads CASSLETRLETQYF. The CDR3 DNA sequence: TGTGCCAGCAGCTTAGAGACAAGGCTAGAGACCCAGTACTTC.

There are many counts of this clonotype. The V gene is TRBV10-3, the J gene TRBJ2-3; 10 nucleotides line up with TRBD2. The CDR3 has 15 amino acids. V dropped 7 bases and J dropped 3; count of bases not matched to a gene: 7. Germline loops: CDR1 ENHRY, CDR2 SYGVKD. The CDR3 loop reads CAINRAGGRTDTQYF. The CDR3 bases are TGTGCCATCAATAGAGCGGGGGGGAGGACAGATACGCAGTATTTT.

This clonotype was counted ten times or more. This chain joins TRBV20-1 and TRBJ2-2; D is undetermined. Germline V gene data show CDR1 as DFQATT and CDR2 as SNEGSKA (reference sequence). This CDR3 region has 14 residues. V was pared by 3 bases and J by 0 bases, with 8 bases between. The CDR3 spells CSASVPPNTGELFF. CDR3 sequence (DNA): TGCAGTGCTAGCGTCCCCCCGAACACCGGGGAGCTGTTTTTT.

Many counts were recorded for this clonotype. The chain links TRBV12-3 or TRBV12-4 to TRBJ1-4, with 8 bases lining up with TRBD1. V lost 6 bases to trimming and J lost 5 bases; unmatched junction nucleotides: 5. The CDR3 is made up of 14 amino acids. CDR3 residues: CASSDRGGNEKLFF. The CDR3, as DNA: TGTGCCAGCAGCGACAGGGGCGGGAATGAAAAACTGTTTTTT.

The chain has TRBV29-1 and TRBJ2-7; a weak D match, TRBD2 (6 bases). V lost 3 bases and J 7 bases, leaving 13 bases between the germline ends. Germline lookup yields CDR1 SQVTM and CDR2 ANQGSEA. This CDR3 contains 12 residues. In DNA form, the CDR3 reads TGCAGCGTTGAGACTAGTTGGGGAGAGCAGTACTTC. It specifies CSVETSWGEQYF.

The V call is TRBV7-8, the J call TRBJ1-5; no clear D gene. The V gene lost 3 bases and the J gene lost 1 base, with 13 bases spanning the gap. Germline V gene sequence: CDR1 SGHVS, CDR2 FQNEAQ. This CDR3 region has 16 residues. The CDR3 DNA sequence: TGTGCCAGCAGCTTCAGTGTTTTAATGAGCAATCAGCCCCAGCATTTT. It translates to CASSFSVLMSNQPQHF.

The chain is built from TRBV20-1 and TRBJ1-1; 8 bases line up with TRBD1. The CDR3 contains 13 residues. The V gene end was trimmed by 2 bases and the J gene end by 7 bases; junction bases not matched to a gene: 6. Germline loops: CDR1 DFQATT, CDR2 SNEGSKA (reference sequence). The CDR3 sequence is CSARTTGDLEAFF. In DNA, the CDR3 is TGCAGTGCTAGAACGACAGGGGATCTTGAAGCTTTCTTT.

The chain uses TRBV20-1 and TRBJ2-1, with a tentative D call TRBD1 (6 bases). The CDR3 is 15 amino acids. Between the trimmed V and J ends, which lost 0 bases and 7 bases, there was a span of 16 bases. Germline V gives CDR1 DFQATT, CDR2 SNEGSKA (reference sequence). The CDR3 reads CSARDGQGLPNEQFF. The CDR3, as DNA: TGCAGTGCTAGAGATGGCCAGGGGCTTCCGAATGAGCAGTTCTTC.

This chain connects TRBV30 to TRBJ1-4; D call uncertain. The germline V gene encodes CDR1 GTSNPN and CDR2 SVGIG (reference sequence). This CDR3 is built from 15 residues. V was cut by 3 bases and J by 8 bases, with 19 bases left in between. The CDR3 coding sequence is TGTGCCTGGAGCGTATCCGGAGGTTTAGGAGAAAAACTGTTTTTT. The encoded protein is CAWSVSGGLGEKLFF.

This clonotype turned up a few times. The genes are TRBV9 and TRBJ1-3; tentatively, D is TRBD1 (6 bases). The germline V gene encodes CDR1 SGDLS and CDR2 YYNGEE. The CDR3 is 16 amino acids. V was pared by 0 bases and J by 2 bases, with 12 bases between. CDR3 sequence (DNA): TGTGCCAGCAGCGTAGGGGACACCACTACTGGAAACACCATATATTTT. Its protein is CASSVGDTTTGNTIYF.

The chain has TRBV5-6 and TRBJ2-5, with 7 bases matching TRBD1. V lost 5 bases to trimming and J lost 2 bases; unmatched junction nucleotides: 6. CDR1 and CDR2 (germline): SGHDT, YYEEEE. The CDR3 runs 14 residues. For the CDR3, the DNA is TGTGCCAGCAGTGTATGGGACAGTCAAGAGACCCAGTACTTC. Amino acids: CASSVWDSQETQYF.

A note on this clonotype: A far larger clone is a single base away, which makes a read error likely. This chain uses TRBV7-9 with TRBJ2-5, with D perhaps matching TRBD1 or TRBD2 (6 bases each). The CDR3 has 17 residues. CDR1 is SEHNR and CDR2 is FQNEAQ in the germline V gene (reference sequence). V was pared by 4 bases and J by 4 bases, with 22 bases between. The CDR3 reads CASSSNPGAPLRETQYF. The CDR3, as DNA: TGTGCCAGCAGCTCTAACCCGGGGGCCCCTTTACGAGAGACCCAGTACTTC. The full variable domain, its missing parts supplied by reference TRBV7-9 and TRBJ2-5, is DTGVSQNPRHKITKRGQNVTFRCDPISEHNRLYWYRQTLGQGPEFLTYFQNEAQLEKSRLLSDRFSAERPKGSFSTLEIQRTEQGDSAMYLCASSSNPGAPLRETQYFGPGTRLLVL.

The CDR3 region has the DNA TGCGCCAGCAGCCAAGAAATGGGACCAGAGCAGTACTTC. Its translation: CASSQEMGPEQYF. The rearrangement joins TRBV4-1 to TRBJ2-7; D may correspond to TRBD1 or TRBD2 (5 bases each). CDR1 is MGHRA and CDR2 is YSYEKL in the germline V gene. This CDR3 comprises 13 residues. V was pared by 0 bases and J by 7 bases, with 10 bases between.

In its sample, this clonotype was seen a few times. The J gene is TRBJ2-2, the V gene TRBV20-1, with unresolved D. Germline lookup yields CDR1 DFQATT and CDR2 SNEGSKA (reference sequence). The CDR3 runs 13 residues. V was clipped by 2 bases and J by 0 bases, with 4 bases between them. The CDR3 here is CSARNPNTGELFF. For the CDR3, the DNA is TGCAGTGCTAGAAACCCGAACACCGGGGAGCTGTTTTTT.

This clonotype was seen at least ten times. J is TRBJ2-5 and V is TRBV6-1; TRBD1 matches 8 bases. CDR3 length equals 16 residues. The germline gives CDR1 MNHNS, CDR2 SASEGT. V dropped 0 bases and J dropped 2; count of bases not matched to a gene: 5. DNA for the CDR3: TGTGCCAGCAGTGAAGCATCGGACAGGGCGCAAGAGACCCAGTACTTC. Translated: CASSEASDRAQETQYF.